Following are 3 T cell receptor beta chains from one sample sequenced in a study of identifying expanded T cells in peripheral blood. Profiling relied on immunoSEQ multiplex PCR, and the TCRdb table lists in-frame clones only, not all of them. The sample contains about 84,000 clones, around 86% of which appear only once. The sequenced material came from blood. The receptors come from a person aged 18 to 70 in good health.

This sequence joins TRBV7-9 and TRBJ1-3; D is unclear. The V gene's germline CDR1 is SEHNR and CDR2 FQNEAQ (reference sequence). Trimming stripped 5 bases from V and 0 bases from J, with 17 bases between. This CDR3 contains 17 residues. The CDR3 DNA reads as TGTGCCAGCAGCCCCCCGATAGGTGCGAACTCTGGAAACACCATATATTTT. It translates to CASSPPIGANSGNTIYF.

This rearrangement joins TRBV30 to TRBJ2-5, with TRBD2 as a possible D gene (5 bases). Germline CDR1 reads GTSNPN; CDR2 reads SVGIG (reference sequence). The CDR3 has 13 amino acids. Trimming stripped 2 bases from V and 5 bases from J, with 12 bases between. Here the CDR3 reads CAWSRRRAETQYF. The CDR3 DNA reads TGTGCCTGGAGTAGGAGGCGGGCGGAGACCCAGTACTTC.

For the CDR3, the DNA is TGTGCCAGCAGCTTGGATTTAGGCAGAGTGAACACTGAAGCTTTCTTT. This codes for CASSLDLGRVNTEAFF. The genes are TRBV5-6 and TRBJ1-1; D not certain. This CDR3 spans 16 amino acids. V lost 0 bases, J lost 0 bases, and 12 bases lay in between. The germline V gene has CDR1 SGHDT and CDR2 YYEEEE.